The 25 T cell receptor beta chains given below trace back to one sample, sequenced in a study of T cells after posttransplantation cyclophosphamide. The repertoire was sequenced with immunoSEQ multiplex PCR; TCRdb's copy has only in-frame clones and lacks some. Singletons are absent from the sample, which has 37,000 or so clones. The sample consisted of PBMCs. These receptors all come from a man younger than 45 in good health and a related stem cell transplant donor.

This clone was recorded at least ten times. The J gene is TRBJ1-2, the V gene TRBV2; 9 positions match TRBD1. Germline V gives CDR1 SNHLY, CDR2 FYNNEI. This CDR3 is 13 amino acids long. J gave up 8 bases and V 7 bases, and 8 bases lay outside the gene matches. The CDR3 DNA reads as TGTGCCAGCAAAACACAGGGGGCTCGGGGCTACACCTTC. Encoded protein: CASKTQGARGYTF.

Many counts were recorded for this clone. The chain joins TRBV28 to TRBJ2-7; D ambiguous. CDR1 is MDHEN and CDR2 is SYDVKM in the germline V gene. Trimming took off 5 bases at V and 5 bases at J, with 7 bases between the two ends. The CDR3 spans 11 residues. CDR3 nucleotides: TGTGCCAGCAGTCAATTCCACGAGCAGTACTTC. It yields the protein CASSQFHEQYF.

This clone has ten or more counts. The J gene is TRBJ1-2, the V gene TRBV6-1; perhaps TRBD1 as D (6 bases). Germline V gives CDR1 MNHNS, CDR2 SASEGT. V gave up 5 bases and J gave up 6 bases, with 13 bases separating them. The CDR3 is 13 amino acids. The CDR3 protein is CASSIQGRHGYTF. Here the CDR3 DNA reads TGTGCCAGCAGTATACAGGGTCGGCATGGCTACACCTTC.

The V call is TRBV20-1, the J call TRBJ1-5; TRBD1 agrees at 10 bases. The CDR3 covers 11 residues. Germline V gives CDR1 DFQATT, CDR2 SNEGSKA (reference sequence). CDR3 residues: CSLGQGDIQHF. In DNA, the CDR3 is TGCAGCCTTGGACAGGGGGACATCCAGCATTTT.

This clone has ten or more counts. V usage is TRBV29-1 and J usage is TRBJ2-7; D is unresolved. V lost 6 bases and J 6 bases, leaving 6 bases between the germline ends. This CDR3 contains 9 residues. Germline lookup yields CDR1 SQVTM and CDR2 ANQGSEA. For the CDR3, the DNA is TGCAGCGTCGCGGCCGAGCAGTACTTC. Residues: CSVAAEQYF.

There are many counts of this clone. The chain couples TRBV7-2 to TRBJ2-4; 12 bases agree with TRBD2. Trimming cost V 4 bases and J 3 bases; bases outside gene matches: 4. The CDR3 is 16 amino acids. Germline assignment: CDR1 SGHTA and CDR2 FQGNSA. The CDR3 sequence is CASSSRTSGDKNIQYF. The CDR3 DNA reads as TGTGCCAGCAGCTCTCGGACTAGCGGGGACAAAAACATTCAGTACTTC.

This clone has a handful of counts. The chain has TRBV9 and TRBJ2-7; TRBD1 is a possible D gene (5 bases). The V and J ends lost 0 bases and 3 bases respectively, with 13 bases between them. Germline V CDR1 and CDR2: SGDLS, YYNGEE. The CDR3 length is 15 residues. CDR3 sequence: CASSVEAGSNYEQYF. CDR3 DNA sequence: TGTGCCAGCAGCGTAGAGGCAGGGTCTAACTACGAGCAGTACTTC.

This clone has a count of ten or more. V is TRBV9 and J is TRBJ1-1; 7 positions match TRBD1. The CDR3 consists of 14 residues. Germline loops: CDR1 SGDLS, CDR2 YYNGEE. J lost 5 bases, V lost 0 bases, and 4 bases had no gene match. As DNA, the CDR3 is TGTGCCAGCAGCGTAGAGTGGACAGGTACTGAAGCTTTCTTT. Translating it yields CASSVEWTGTEAFF.

This clone came up a few times. The V gene is TRBV5-1, the J gene TRBJ2-5; TRBD2 aligns across 7 bases. Looked up from germline, CDR1 is SGHRS and CDR2 is YFSETQ. CDR3 length: 15 residues. After removal of 5 bases from V and 5 bases from J, the junction contained 12 bases not matched to a gene. The CDR3 DNA sequence: TGCGCCAGCAGTTTACCGGGGGACGGGAGGGAGACCCAGTACTTC. Translation: CASSLPGDGRETQYF. The variable domain in full, completed from reference TRBV5-1 and TRBJ2-5, reads KAGVTQTPRYLIKTRGQQVTLSCSPISGHRSVSWYQQTPGQGLQFLFEYFSETQRNKGNFPGRFSGRQFSNSRSEMNVSTLELGDSALYLCASSLPGDGRETQYFGPGTRLLVL.

This clone came up many times. This chain uses TRBV2 with TRBJ1-4; a possible D gene is TRBD1 (6 bases). From germline, CDR1 is SNHLY and CDR2 FYNNEI. V was pared by 6 bases and J by 2 bases, with 7 bases between. The CDR3 spans 13 residues. CDR3 sequence: CASSGQTNEKLFF. DNA of the CDR3: TGTGCCAGCAGCGGACAGACTAATGAAAAACTGTTTTTT.

This clone was seen at least ten times. The CDR3 DNA reads as TGTGCCAGCAGCTTACAGGGTGCGGACTATGGCTACACCTTC. Translated: CASSLQGADYGYTF. The rearrangement links TRBV5-4 to TRBJ1-2, with D possibly matching TRBD1 (6 bases). Germline lookup yields CDR1 SGHNT and CDR2 YYREEE (reference sequence). Between the trimmed V and J ends, which lost 2 bases and 3 bases, there was a span of 11 bases. The CDR3 extends over 14 amino acids.

The chain has TRBV7-3 and TRBJ2-3; 8 bases are shared with TRBD2. J was trimmed by 5 bases and V by 4 bases; bases with no gene match: 8. Germline CDR1 SGHTA, CDR2 FQGTGA. CDR3 size: 15 residues. CDR3 region: CASSSTAGAGDTQYF. The CDR3 DNA sequence: TGTGCCAGCAGCTCCACAGCGGGGGCGGGAGATACGCAGTATTTT.

The table lists this clone with many counts. The rearrangement joins TRBV6-1 to TRBJ2-7, with no clear D. This CDR3 region has 12 residues. Trimming stripped 0 bases from V and 3 bases from J, with 3 bases between. Germline CDR1 and CDR2: MNHNS and SASEGT. CDR3 in amino acids: CASSEAYYEQYF. CDR3 nucleotide sequence: TGTGCCAGCAGTGAAGCTTACTACGAGCAGTACTTC.

This clone was seen repeatedly, ten times or more. The rearrangement uses TRBV5-1 and TRBJ1-1; D is undetermined. CDR1 and CDR2 (germline): SGHRS, YFSETQ. The V end lost 4 bases, the J end lost 3 bases, and 13 bases lay between the germline ends. The CDR3 extends over 14 amino acids. CDR3 sequence (DNA): TGCGCCAGCAGCATTTCGGCGGGCCACACTGAAGCTTTCTTT. Its protein is CASSISAGHTEAFF.

This clone was counted many times. The genes are TRBV19 and TRBJ2-1, with 10 positions matching TRBD2. V trimming: 4 bases; J trimming: 6 bases; junction bases outside the gene matches: 9. This CDR3 spans 16 amino acids. Germline-derived CDR1 and CDR2 are LNHDA and SQIVND (reference sequence). CDR3 sequence (DNA): TGTGCCAGTAGTACACCTGGACTAGCGGAGATCAATGAGCAGTTCTTC. It yields the protein CASSTPGLAEINEQFF.

This chain connects TRBV18 to TRBJ2-3; tentative D call: TRBD1 (5 bases). Trimming left V 4 bases short and J 5 bases short, with 10 bases between. The CDR3 has 13 amino acids. Per the germline V gene, CDR1 is KGHSH and CDR2 is LQKENI. Here the CDR3 reads CASSRPQGDTQYF. Here the CDR3 DNA reads TGTGCCAGCTCACGTCCTCAGGGAGATACGCAGTATTTT.

This clone was seen at least ten times. The V call is TRBV4-2, the J call TRBJ2-1, with D tentatively TRBD1 (5 bases). Trimming left V 0 bases short and J 6 bases short, with 15 bases between. CDR3 size: 16 residues. Per germline, CDR1 LGHNA and CDR2 YNFKEQ. The CDR3: CASSQDVGQGGNEQFF. For the CDR3, the DNA is TGTGCCAGCAGCCAAGACGTGGGCCAGGGCGGCAATGAGCAGTTCTTC.

There are many counts of this clone. This sequence joins TRBV27 and TRBJ2-7; possibly TRBD1 for D (5 bases). The V end was cut by 6 bases, the J end by 0 bases, with 15 bases between. The CDR3 spans 15 residues. Germline V gene sequence: CDR1 MNHEY, CDR2 SMNVEV (reference sequence). DNA of the CDR3: TGTGCCAGCAGCCCCGGACATCCCAGCTCCTACGAGCAGTACTTC. It is translated as CASSPGHPSSYEQYF.

This clone was seen ten or more times. The chain recombines TRBV7-9 with TRBJ1-5; a possible D gene is TRBD1 (6 bases). Trimming pared 5 bases from V and 6 bases from J, leaving 11 bases between. The CDR3 covers 13 residues. Germline-derived CDR1 and CDR2 are SEHNR and FQNEAQ (reference sequence). CDR3 protein: CASSARGAQPQHF. CDR3 nucleotides: TGTGCCAGCAGCGCCAGGGGAGCTCAGCCCCAGCATTTT.

This clone has just a few counts. The chain is built from TRBV7-3 and TRBJ2-3, with 9 bases identical to TRBD1. The length of the CDR3 is 15 residues. The V segment lost 5 bases and the J segment 0 bases; nucleotides outside the gene matches: 3. Per germline, CDR1 SGHTA and CDR2 FQGTGA. CDR3 loop: CASSRTGVSTDTQYF. Written as DNA, the CDR3 is TGTGCCAGCAGCCGGACAGGGGTTAGCACAGATACGCAGTATTTT.

This clone was observed many times. This chain uses TRBV6-2 or TRBV6-3 with TRBJ2-1; 8 positions match TRBD2. The germline V gene has CDR1 MNHEY and CDR2 SVGEGT. The CDR3 is 14 residues long. V lost 6 bases, J lost 7 bases, and 8 bases stayed unmatched. CDR3 nucleotides: TGTGCCAGCAGCCGCACGGGGGGGCGAAATGAGCAGTTCTTC. It encodes CASSRTGGRNEQFF.

This clone was seen many times. The CDR3 protein is CASGQEGFGELFF. The CDR3 DNA reads as TGTGCCAGCGGACAGGAGGGCTTCGGGGAGCTGTTTTTT. The chain joins TRBV6-1 to TRBJ2-2; the D gene is possibly TRBD1 (7 bases). The CDR3 is 13 amino acids. CDR1 MNHNS and CDR2 SASEGT come from the germline V gene. V lost 8 bases to trimming and J lost 7 bases, with 14 bases between them.

This clone was observed a handful of times. The rearrangement joins TRBV5-1 to TRBJ2-2; perhaps TRBD2 as D (6 bases). V dropped 2 bases and J dropped 1 base, with 15 bases sitting between them. CDR1 and CDR2 (germline): SGHRS, YFSETQ. This CDR3 is built from 17 residues. CDR3 sequence reads: CASSFGSGLMNTGELFF. CDR3 nucleotide sequence: TGCGCCAGCAGCTTCGGGTCGGGACTGATGAACACCGGGGAGCTGTTTTTT.

This clone occurred many times. The CDR3 reads CATSDQSGGASDTQYF. In DNA form, the CDR3 reads TGTGCCACCAGTGATCAGAGCGGGGGGGCCTCAGATACGCAGTATTTT. The chain couples TRBV24-1 to TRBJ2-3; 10 nucleotides agree with TRBD2. Unmatched junction bases numbered 6, after V lost 3 bases and J lost 4 bases. Per germline, CDR1 KGHDR and CDR2 SFDVKD. The CDR3 runs 16 residues.

This clone was detected ten times or more. J is TRBJ1-3 and V is TRBV28, with a tentative D call TRBD1 (6 bases). Trimming took off 3 bases at V and 4 bases at J, with 10 bases between the two ends. Per the germline V gene, CDR1 is MDHEN and CDR2 is SYDVKM. The CDR3 contains 14 residues. CDR3 amino acids: CASSLQGSGNTIYF. The DNA of the CDR3 is TGTGCCAGCAGTTTGCAGGGGTCCGGAAACACCATATATTTT.